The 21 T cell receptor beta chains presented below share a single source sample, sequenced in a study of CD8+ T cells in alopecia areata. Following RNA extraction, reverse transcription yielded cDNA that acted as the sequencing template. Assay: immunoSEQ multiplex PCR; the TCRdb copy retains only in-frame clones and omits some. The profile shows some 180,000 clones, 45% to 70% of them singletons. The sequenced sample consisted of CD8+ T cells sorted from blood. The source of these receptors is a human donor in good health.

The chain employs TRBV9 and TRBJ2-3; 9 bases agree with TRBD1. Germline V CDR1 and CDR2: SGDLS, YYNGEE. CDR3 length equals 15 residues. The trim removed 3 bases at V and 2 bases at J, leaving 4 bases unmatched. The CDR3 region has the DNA TGTGCCAGCAGCGCCCGGACAGGGGTCACAGATACGCAGTATTTT. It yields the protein CASSARTGVTDTQYF.

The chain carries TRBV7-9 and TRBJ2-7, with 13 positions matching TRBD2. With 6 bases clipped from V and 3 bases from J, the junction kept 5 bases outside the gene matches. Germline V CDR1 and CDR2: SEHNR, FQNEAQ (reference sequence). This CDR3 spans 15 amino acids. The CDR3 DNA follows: TGTGCCAGCAGTTGGACTAGCGGGGGCAACTACGAGCAGTACTTC. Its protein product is CASSWTSGGNYEQYF.

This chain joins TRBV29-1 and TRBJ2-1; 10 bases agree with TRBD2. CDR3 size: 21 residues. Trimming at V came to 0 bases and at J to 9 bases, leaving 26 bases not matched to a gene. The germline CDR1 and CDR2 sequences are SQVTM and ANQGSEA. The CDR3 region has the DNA TGCAGCGTTGAAGATATTGGGCCCCCCCGAATAGCGGGGGGCCAAAGGAGTGAGCAGTTCTTC. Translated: CSVEDIGPPRIAGGQRSEQFF.

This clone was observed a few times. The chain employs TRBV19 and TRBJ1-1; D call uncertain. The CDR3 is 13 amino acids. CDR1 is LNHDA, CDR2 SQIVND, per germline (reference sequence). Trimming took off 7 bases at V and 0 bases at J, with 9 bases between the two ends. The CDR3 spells CASTIGVNTEAFF. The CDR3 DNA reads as TGTGCCAGTACAATCGGCGTGAACACTGAAGCTTTCTTT.

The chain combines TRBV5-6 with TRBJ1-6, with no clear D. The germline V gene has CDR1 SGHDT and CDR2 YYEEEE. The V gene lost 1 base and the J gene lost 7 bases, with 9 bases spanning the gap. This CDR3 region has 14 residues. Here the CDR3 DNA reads TGTGCCAGCAGCTTGTCCGGGCTGAATTCACCCCTCCACTTT. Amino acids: CASSLSGLNSPLHF.

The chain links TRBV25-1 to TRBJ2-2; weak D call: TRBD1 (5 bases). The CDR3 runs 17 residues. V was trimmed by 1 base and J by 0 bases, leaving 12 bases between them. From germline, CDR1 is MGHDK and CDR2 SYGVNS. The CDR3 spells CASSELTVSTNTGELFF. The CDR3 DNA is TGTGCCAGCAGTGAATTGACAGTGTCAACGAACACCGGGGAGCTGTTTTTT.

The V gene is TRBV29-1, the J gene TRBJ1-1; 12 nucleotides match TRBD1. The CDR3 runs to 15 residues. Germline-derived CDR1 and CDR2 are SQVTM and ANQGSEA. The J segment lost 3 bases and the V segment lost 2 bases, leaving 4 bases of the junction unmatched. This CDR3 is CSVEYWDRGHTEAFF. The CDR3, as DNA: TGCAGCGTTGAATACTGGGACAGGGGGCACACTGAAGCTTTCTTT. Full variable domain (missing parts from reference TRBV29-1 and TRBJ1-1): SAVISQKPSRDICQRGTSLTIQCQVDSQVTMMFWYRQQPGQSLTLIATANQGSEATYESGFVIDKFPISRPNLTFSTLTVSNMSPEDSSIYLCSVEYWDRGHTEAFFGQGTRLTVV.

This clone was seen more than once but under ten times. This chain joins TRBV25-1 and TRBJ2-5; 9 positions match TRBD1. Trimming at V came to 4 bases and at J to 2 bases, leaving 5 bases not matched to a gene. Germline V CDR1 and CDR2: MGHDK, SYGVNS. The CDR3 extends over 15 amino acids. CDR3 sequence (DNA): TGTGCCAGCAGTGGGCCCGGGACAGGGCAAGAGACCCAGTACTTC. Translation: CASSGPGTGQETQYF.

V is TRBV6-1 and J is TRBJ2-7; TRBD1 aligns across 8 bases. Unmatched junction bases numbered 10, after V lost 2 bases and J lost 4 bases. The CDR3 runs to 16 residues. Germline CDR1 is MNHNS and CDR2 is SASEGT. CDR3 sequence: CASSEFEGQGFYEQYF. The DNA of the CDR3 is TGTGCCAGCAGTGAATTCGAAGGACAGGGTTTTTACGAGCAGTACTTC.

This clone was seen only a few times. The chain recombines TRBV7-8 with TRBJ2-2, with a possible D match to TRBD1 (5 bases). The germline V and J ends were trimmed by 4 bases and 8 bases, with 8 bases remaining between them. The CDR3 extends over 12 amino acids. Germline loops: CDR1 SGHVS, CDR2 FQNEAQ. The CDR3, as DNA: TGTGCCAGCAGCTGGACACTTGGGGAGCTGTTTTTT. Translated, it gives CASSWTLGELFF.

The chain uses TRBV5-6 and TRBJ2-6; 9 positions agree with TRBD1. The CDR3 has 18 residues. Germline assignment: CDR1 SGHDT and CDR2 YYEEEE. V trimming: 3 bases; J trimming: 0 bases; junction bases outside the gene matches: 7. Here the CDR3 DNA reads TGTGCCAGCAGCTGGGACAGGGAATTACACTCTGGGGCCAACGTCCTGACTTTC. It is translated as CASSWDRELHSGANVLTF.

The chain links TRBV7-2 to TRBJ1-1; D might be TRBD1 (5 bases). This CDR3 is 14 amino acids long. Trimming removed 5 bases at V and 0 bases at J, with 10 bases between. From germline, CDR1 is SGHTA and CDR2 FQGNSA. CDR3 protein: CASSPTVMNTEAFF. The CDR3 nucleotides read TGTGCCAGCAGCCCGACAGTTATGAACACTGAAGCTTTCTTT. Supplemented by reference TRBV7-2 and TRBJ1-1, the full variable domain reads GAGVSQSPSNKVTEKGKDVELRCDPISGHTALYWYRQSLGQGLEFLIYFQGNSAPDKSGLPSDRFSAERTGGSVSTLTIQRTQQEDSAVYLCASSPTVMNTEAFFGQGTRLTVV.

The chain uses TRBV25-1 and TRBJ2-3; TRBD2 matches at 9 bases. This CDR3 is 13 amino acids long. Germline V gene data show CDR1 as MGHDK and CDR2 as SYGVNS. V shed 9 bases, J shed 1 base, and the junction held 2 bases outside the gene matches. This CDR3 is CASLAGGTDTQYF. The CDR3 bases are TGTGCCAGTTTAGCGGGGGGCACAGATACGCAGTATTTT.

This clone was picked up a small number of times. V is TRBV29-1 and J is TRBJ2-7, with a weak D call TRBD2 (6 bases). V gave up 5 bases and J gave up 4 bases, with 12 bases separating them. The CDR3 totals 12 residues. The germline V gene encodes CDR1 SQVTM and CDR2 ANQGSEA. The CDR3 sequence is CSVHWGEYEQYF. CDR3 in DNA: TGCAGCGTTCACTGGGGGGAGTACGAGCAGTACTTC.

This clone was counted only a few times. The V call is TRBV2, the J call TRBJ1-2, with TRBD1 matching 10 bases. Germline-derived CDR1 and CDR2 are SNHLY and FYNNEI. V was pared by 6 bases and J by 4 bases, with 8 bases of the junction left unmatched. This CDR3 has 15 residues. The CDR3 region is CASSETGGSVYGYTF. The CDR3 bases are TGTGCCAGCAGCGAGACAGGGGGCTCAGTCTATGGCTACACCTTC.

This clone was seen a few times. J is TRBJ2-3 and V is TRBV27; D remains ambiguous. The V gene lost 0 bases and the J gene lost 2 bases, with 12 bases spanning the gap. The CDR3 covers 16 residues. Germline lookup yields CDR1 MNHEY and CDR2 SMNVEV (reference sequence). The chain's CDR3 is CASSLSGSQHTDTQYF. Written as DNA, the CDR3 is TGTGCCAGCAGTTTATCGGGGTCGCAGCACACAGATACGCAGTATTTT.

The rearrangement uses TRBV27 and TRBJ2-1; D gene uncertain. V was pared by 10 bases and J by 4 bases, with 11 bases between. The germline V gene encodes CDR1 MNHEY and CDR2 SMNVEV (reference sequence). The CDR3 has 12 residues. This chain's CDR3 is CATLSSYNEQFF. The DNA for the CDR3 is TGTGCCACCCTGTCCAGTTACAATGAGCAGTTCTTC.

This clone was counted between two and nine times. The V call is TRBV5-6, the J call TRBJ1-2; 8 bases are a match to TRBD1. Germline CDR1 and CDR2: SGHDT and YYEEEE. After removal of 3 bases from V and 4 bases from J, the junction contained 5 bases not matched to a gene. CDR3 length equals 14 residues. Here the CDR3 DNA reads TGTGCCAGCAGCTCGGACAGGGAGGGCTATGGCTACACCTTC. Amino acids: CASSSDREGYGYTF.

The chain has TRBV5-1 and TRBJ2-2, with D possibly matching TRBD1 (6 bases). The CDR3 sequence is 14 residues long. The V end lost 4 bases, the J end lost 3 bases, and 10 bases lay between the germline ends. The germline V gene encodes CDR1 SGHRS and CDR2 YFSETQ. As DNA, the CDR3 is TGCGCCAGCAGCCAGGACAGATACACCGGGGAGCTGTTTTTT. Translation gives CASSQDRYTGELFF.

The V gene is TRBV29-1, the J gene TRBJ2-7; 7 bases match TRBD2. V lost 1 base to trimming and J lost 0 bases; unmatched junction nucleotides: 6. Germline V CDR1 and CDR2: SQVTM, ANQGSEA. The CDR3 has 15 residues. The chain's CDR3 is CSVEAGGLGSYEQYF. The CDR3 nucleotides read TGCAGCGTTGAAGCCGGGGGGTTGGGCTCCTACGAGCAGTACTTC.

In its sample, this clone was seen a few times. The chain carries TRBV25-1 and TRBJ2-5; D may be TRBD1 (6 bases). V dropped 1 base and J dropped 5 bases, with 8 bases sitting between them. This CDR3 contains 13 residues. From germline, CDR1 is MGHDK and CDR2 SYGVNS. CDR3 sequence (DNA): TGTGCCAGCAGTGAATGGACAGTCGAGACCCAGTACTTC. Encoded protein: CASSEWTVETQYF.